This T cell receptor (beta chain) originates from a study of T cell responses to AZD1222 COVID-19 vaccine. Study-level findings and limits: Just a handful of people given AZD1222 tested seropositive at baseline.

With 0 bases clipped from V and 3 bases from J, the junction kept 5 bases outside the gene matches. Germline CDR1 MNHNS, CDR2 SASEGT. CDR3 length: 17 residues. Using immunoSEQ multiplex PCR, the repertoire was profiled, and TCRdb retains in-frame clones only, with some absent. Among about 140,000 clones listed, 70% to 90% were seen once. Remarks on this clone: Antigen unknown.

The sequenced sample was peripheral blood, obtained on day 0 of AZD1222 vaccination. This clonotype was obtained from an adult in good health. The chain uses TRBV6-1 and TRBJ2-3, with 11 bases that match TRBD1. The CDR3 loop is CASSEALGQGATDTQYF. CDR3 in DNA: TGTGCCAGCAGTGAAGCCCTCGGACAGGGGGCAACAGATACGCAGTATTTT.